The entry that follows covers one T cell receptor beta chain sequence. Per the authors' pipeline: Counts of nucleated cells, estimated from reference gene primer amplification, were obtained. The protocol was immunoSEQ multiplex PCR, while the TCRdb copy is restricted to in-frame clones and leaves out a portion. Clone size and the V and J calls come from that table; the DNA yielded D and trimming. Counted here are around 50,000 clones, approximately 80% occurring once; the ten biggest clones make up roughly 50%. The germline V gene encodes CDR1 KGHSH and CDR2 LQKENI. V lost 8 bases and J lost 4; bases outside the gene matches: 5. The CDR3 runs 14 residues. The entry originates in a study of blood T cell repertoires in COVID-19. About the research overall: The samples span acute and convalescent COVID-19 from the United States, Italy and Spain.

The sequencing input was peripheral blood. This chain joins TRBV18 and TRBJ1-5; TRBD1 aligns across 10 bases. The receptor was isolated from a man aged 70-80 years with acute or convalescent COVID-19. The CDR3 loop is CASQPGQGNQPQHF. The CDR3 DNA follows: TGTGCCAGCCAACCGGGACAGGGGAATCAGCCCCAGCATTTT. The full variable domain, its missing parts supplied by reference TRBV18 and TRBJ1-5, is NAGVMQNPRHLVRRRGQEARLRCSPMKGHSHVYWYRQLPEEGLKFMVYLQKENIIDESGMPKERFSAEFPKEGPSILRIQQVVRGDSAAYFCASQPGQGNQPQHFGDGTRLSIL.